The 20 T cell receptor beta chains reported below all come from one sample, sequenced in a study of shared clonotypes between healthy human individuals. The assay was immunoSEQ multiplex PCR, and TCRdb's table has in-frame clones only and misses some. Altogether around 430,000 clones are present, 70% to 80% being singletons, with the ten largest covering about 13%. Material: PBMCs. The receptors stem from a woman aged 40-49 years in good health. Some clones in this sample may be carry-over from other donors' samples.

J is TRBJ2-1 and V is TRBV23-1; D could derive from TRBD1 or TRBD2 (5 bases each). TRBV23-1 is an ORF, and what it does is uncertain. The CDR3 is made up of 15 amino acids. Trimming removed 0 bases from V and 3 bases from J, with 9 bases in between. CDR3 DNA sequence: TGCGCCAGCAGTCAATCCGGGACGGACTACAATGAGCAGTTCTTC. It is translated as CASSQSGTDYNEQFF.

To note about this clone: Other nucleotide sequences from this sample produce the same CDR3. The rearrangement links TRBV5-1 to TRBJ1-1; D not certain. Deletions cut 0 bases from V and 1 base from J, with 7 bases between. The germline gives CDR1 SGHRS, CDR2 YFSETQ. This CDR3 contains 14 residues. The CDR3 reads CASSLVAGNTEAFF. The CDR3 nucleotides read TGCGCCAGCAGCTTGGTTGCGGGGAACACTGAAGCTTTCTTT.

The DNA for the CDR3 is TGTGCCAGCACCCTCCGGGACAGGGGCTACGAGCAGTACTTC. Protein sequence: CASTLRDRGYEQYF. The rearrangement links TRBV28 to TRBJ2-7; 10 bases line up with TRBD1. The V gene end was trimmed by 7 bases and the J gene end by 3 bases; junction bases not matched to a gene: 6. Looked up from germline, CDR1 is MDHEN and CDR2 is SYDVKM. The CDR3 has 14 amino acids.

This clone was picked up a small number of times. The CDR3, as DNA: TGTGCCAGCAGTGTCGGGGATCACAGAAACATTCAGTACTTC. It specifies CASSVGDHRNIQYF. The gene calls are TRBV28 and TRBJ2-4; tentative D call: TRBD2 (5 bases). The CDR3 is 14 residues long. CDR1 MDHEN and CDR2 SYDVKM come from the germline V gene. With 5 bases removed from V and 6 bases from J, the gap between germline ends came to 14 bases.

The chain combines TRBV19 with TRBJ2-7, with TRBD1 matching over 7 bases. V lost 3 bases and J lost 0; bases outside the gene matches: 5. Germline V gene data show CDR1 as LNHDA and CDR2 as SQIVND (reference sequence). The CDR3 has 15 amino acids. CDR3 amino acids: CASSIGTAYSYEQYF. In DNA form, the CDR3 reads TGTGCCAGTAGTATCGGGACAGCCTACTCCTACGAGCAGTACTTC. The full variable domain, with the rest looked up from reference TRBV19 and TRBJ2-7, is DGGITQSPKYLFRKEGQNVTLSCEQNLNHDAMYWYRQDPGQGLRLIYYSQIVNDFQKGDIAEGYSVSREKKESFPLTVTSAQKNPTAFYLCASSIGTAYSYEQYFGPGTRLTVT.

A remark on this clone: At the DNA level, this CDR3 is encoded by other sequences in the same sample as well. The chain recombines TRBV7-9 with TRBJ2-5, with no clear D. The CDR3 has 13 residues. Looked up from germline, CDR1 is SEHNR and CDR2 is FQNEAQ (reference sequence). V lost 2 bases and J lost 2, with 6 bases in between. The CDR3 here is CASSLLGQETQYF. The CDR3, as DNA: TGTGCCAGCAGCTTATTGGGACAAGAGACCCAGTACTTC.

This sequence joins TRBV5-5 and TRBJ2-2; tentative D call: TRBD2 (5 bases). The CDR3 sequence is 14 residues long. Germline V gives CDR1 SGHKS, CDR2 YYEKEE (reference sequence). Trimming took 4 bases from V and 5 from J, leaving 12 bases between them. The CDR3 DNA reads as TGTGCCAGCAGCCCAGGACTTGTGACCGGGGAGCTGTTTTTT. Translating it yields CASSPGLVTGELFF.

The DNA for the CDR3 is TGTGCCAGCGGGAGGGGTCCCGCCCACGAGCAGTACTTC. Amino acid sequence: CASGRGPAHEQYF. J is TRBJ2-7 and V is TRBV27, with 7 bases that match TRBD2. CDR3 size: 13 residues. Germline V CDR1 and CDR2: MNHEY, SMNVEV (reference sequence). V lost 8 bases, J lost 5 bases, and 9 bases stayed unmatched.

The chain is built from TRBV7-9 and TRBJ1-4, with D possibly TRBD1 on 5 matching bases. The CDR3 runs 14 residues. Germline CDR1 SEHNR, CDR2 FQNEAQ (reference sequence). Trimming took off 3 bases at V and 5 bases at J, with 10 bases between the two ends. This chain's CDR3 is CASSLLGANEKLFF. The CDR3 DNA sequence: TGTGCCAGCAGCTTGCTAGGGGCCAATGAAAAACTGTTTTTT.

This clone has more than one count but fewer than ten. This chain uses TRBV4-3 with TRBJ1-2, with 12 nucleotides matching TRBD1. V was clipped by 8 bases and J by 4 bases; unmatched bases: 5. There are 14 residues in the CDR3. Germline CDR1 reads LGHNA; CDR2 reads YSLEER. The CDR3 DNA sequence: TGCGCCAGCCGGGGACAGGGGGCTGTCTATGGCTACACCTTC. Translated: CASRGQGAVYGYTF.

The gene calls are TRBV9 and TRBJ2-2, with D perhaps TRBD1 or TRBD2 (5 bases each). This CDR3 contains 14 residues. Germline loops: CDR1 SGDLS, CDR2 YYNGEE. V lost 2 bases and J 5 bases, leaving 10 bases between the germline ends. In DNA form, the CDR3 reads TGTGCCAGCAGCGTGAGGGGCGCTACCGGGGAGCTGTTTTTT. The encoded protein is CASSVRGATGELFF.

The sample holds a few counts of this clone. V and J are TRBV6-5 and TRBJ2-5; no reliable D call. Germline CDR1 MNHEY, CDR2 SVGAGI. Trimming shortened V by 0 bases and J by 11 bases, and 10 bases separated the two germline ends. This CDR3 has 12 amino acids. The CDR3 nucleotides read TGTGCCAGCAGTTACTCGACGGGTCCGCAGTACTTC. Translation: CASSYSTGPQYF.

This clone was seen only a few times. The J gene is TRBJ1-1, the V gene TRBV30; D unclear. This CDR3 has 13 residues. CDR1 GTSNPN and CDR2 SVGIG come from the germline V gene (reference sequence). Trimming removed 3 bases at V and 2 bases at J, with 10 bases between. The CDR3 is CAWSRGFNTEAFF. The CDR3 DNA is TGTGCCTGGAGCAGAGGGTTCAACACTGAAGCTTTCTTT.

This clone was found once. This chain uses TRBV27 with TRBJ1-2; D is ambiguous. Per germline, CDR1 MNHEY and CDR2 SMNVEV (reference sequence). This CDR3 comprises 14 residues. V lost 3 bases and J 8 bases, leaving 16 bases between the germline ends. The CDR3 reads CASSFGGFADGYTF. The CDR3 DNA is TGTGCCAGCAGTTTTGGAGGGTTCGCGGACGGCTACACCTTC.

The V gene is TRBV4-2, the J gene TRBJ2-1; 10 nucleotides agree with TRBD2. The CDR3 length is 15 residues. V was clipped by 1 base and J by 5 bases; unmatched bases: 2. The germline V gene has CDR1 LGHNA and CDR2 YNFKEQ. This CDR3 is CASSQVLAGHNEQFF. The CDR3 coding sequence is TGTGCCAGCAGCCAAGTACTAGCGGGGCACAATGAGCAGTTCTTC.

The table lists this clone with a few counts. This sequence joins TRBV6-1 and TRBJ2-7, with 10 bases lining up with TRBD2. The germline V gene encodes CDR1 MNHNS and CDR2 SASEGT. Trimming at V came to 6 bases and at J to 3 bases, leaving 5 bases not matched to a gene. CDR3 size: 14 residues. DNA of the CDR3: TGTGCCAGCAGAGGACTAGCGGAAAACTACGAGCAGTACTTC. Protein sequence: CASRGLAENYEQYF.

V is TRBV19 and J is TRBJ2-1; D is undetermined. The CDR3 loop spans 11 amino acids. The germline V gene has CDR1 LNHDA and CDR2 SQIVND (reference sequence). The V and J ends lost 8 bases and 8 bases respectively, with 10 bases between them. In DNA form, the CDR3 reads TGTGCCAGTCGAGTAGTGGATGAGCAGTTCTTC. It specifies CASRVVDEQFF.

The chain employs TRBV10-2 and TRBJ2-3; 7 positions match TRBD2. This CDR3 is 15 amino acids long. Trimming took 3 bases from V and 1 from J; bases not matched to a gene: 4. Germline lookup yields CDR1 WSHSY and CDR2 SAAADI. CDR3: CASSDVLAGTDTQYF. CDR3 sequence (DNA): TGCGCCAGCAGTGACGTCCTAGCGGGCACAGATACGCAGTATTTT.

The chain has TRBV11-2 and TRBJ2-1; D unclear. The CDR3 length is 13 residues. Looked up from germline, CDR1 is SGHAT and CDR2 is FQNNGV. Trimming took 6 bases from V and 9 from J, leaving 15 bases between them. This CDR3 is CASSPLRSSEQFF. The CDR3 nucleotides are TGTGCCAGCAGTCCCCTTAGGAGTAGTGAGCAGTTCTTC.

The chain joins TRBV9 to TRBJ2-5; 8 bases align to TRBD2. Trimming took 4 bases from V and 2 from J; bases not matched to a gene: 4. From germline, CDR1 is SGDLS and CDR2 YYNGEE. The length of the CDR3 is 14 residues. CDR3 coding DNA: TGTGCCAGCAGCCCCCGGGGGGGGCAAGAGACCCAGTACTTC. It encodes CASSPRGGQETQYF.